The 12 T cell receptor beta chains below come from one sample, sequenced in a study of blood T cell repertoires in COVID-19. Profiled with immunoSEQ multiplex PCR; TCRdb holds only in-frame clones, not every one. The table includes under 200,000 clones, about 80% detected once. The sequencing sample was made of peripheral blood. The receptors shown here come from a man aged 70-80 years with active or convalescent COVID-19.

The rearrangement links TRBV11-3 to TRBJ2-2, with 7 bases lining up with TRBD1. This CDR3 comprises 13 residues. J lost 4 bases, V lost 6 bases, and 2 bases had no gene match. Germline V gene sequence: CDR1 SGHNT, CDR2 YENEEA. The CDR3 spells CASRGQPTGELFF. CDR3 nucleotides: TGTGCCAGCAGGGGACAGCCCACCGGGGAGCTGTTTTTT.

V usage is TRBV6-2 or TRBV6-3 and J usage is TRBJ1-5; D is possibly TRBD1 (6 bases). V gave up 2 bases and J gave up 4 bases, with 9 bases separating them. The CDR3 loop spans 14 amino acids. Looked up from germline, CDR1 is MNHEY and CDR2 is SVGEGT. In DNA form, the CDR3 reads TGTGCCAGCAGTTACCCGAGGGGGAATCAGCCCCAGCATTTT. Residues: CASSYPRGNQPQHF.

The V call is TRBV15, the J call TRBJ1-6, with D perhaps matching TRBD1 (5 bases). Per germline, CDR1 LNHNV and CDR2 YYDKDF (reference sequence). The CDR3 runs to 12 residues. V shed 1 base and J shed 15 bases, with 10 bases lying between them. CDR3 protein: CATSRVPGDLHF. For the CDR3, the DNA is TGTGCCACCAGCAGAGTCCCGGGGGACCTCCACTTT.

This chain connects TRBV7-3 to TRBJ2-3, with TRBD2 identical over 9 bases. This CDR3 has 20 residues. CDR1 is SGHTA, CDR2 FQGTGA, per germline. V dropped 1 base and J dropped 2; count of bases not matched to a gene: 16. CDR3: CASSLRPRDSGSRDTDTQYF. The CDR3 bases are TGTGCCAGCAGCTTAAGGCCCCGGGATAGCGGGAGTCGGGACACAGATACGCAGTATTTT.

DNA of the CDR3: TGTGCCAGCAGCTCGGGACTTGGGGCGGAGCAGTTCTTC. The encoded protein is CASSSGLGAEQFF. This sequence joins TRBV7-9 and TRBJ2-1; a weak D match, TRBD2 (6 bases). The CDR3 length is 13 residues. CDR1 is SEHNR and CDR2 is FQNEAQ in the germline V gene (reference sequence). Deletions cut 4 bases from V and 10 bases from J, with 14 bases between. Full variable domain (rest looked up from reference TRBV7-9 and TRBJ2-1): DTGVSQNPRHKITKRGQNVTFRCDPISEHNRLYWYRQTLGQGPEFLTYFQNEAQLEKSRLLSDRFSAERPKGSFSTLEIQRTEQGDSAMYLCASSSGLGAEQFFGPGTRLTVL.

This chain joins TRBV5-4 and TRBJ2-2; TRBD1 matches at 7 bases. CDR1 and CDR2 (germline): SGHNT, YYREEE (reference sequence). The CDR3 loop spans 16 amino acids. After removal of 2 bases from V and 6 bases from J, the junction contained 10 bases not matched to a gene. CDR3 in amino acids: CASSLRMSQGSGELFF. The CDR3 DNA reads as TGTGCCAGCAGCTTACGCATGTCACAGGGGTCCGGGGAGCTGTTTTTT.

This clone was counted only a few times. V gene TRBV5-5 combines with J gene TRBJ1-5; 7 nucleotides agree with TRBD1. The CDR3 is 14 amino acids. Germline-derived CDR1 and CDR2 are SGHKS and YYEKEE (reference sequence). V dropped 4 bases and J dropped 10; count of bases not matched to a gene: 11. CDR3 protein: CASSRTTGRHPQHF. The CDR3 DNA sequence: TGTGCCAGCAGCCGAACGACAGGGAGACATCCCCAGCATTTT.

The V call is TRBV7-9, the J call TRBJ2-7; 7 bases agree with TRBD2. The CDR3 is 16 residues long. Germline V lookup: CDR1 SEHNR, CDR2 FQNEAQ (reference sequence). The V segment lost 5 bases and the J segment 0 bases; nucleotides outside the gene matches: 10. The DNA of the CDR3 is TGTGCCAGCAGCCTACAGAGCGGGGCTAGCTCCTACGAGCAGTACTTC. Residues: CASSLQSGASSYEQYF.

The J gene is TRBJ2-2, the V gene TRBV6-5; the D gene is possibly TRBD2 (5 bases). CDR3 length: 13 residues. The V and J ends lost 7 bases and 6 bases respectively, with 12 bases between them. Germline CDR1 reads MNHEY; CDR2 reads SVGAGI. CDR3 DNA sequence: TGTGCCAGCACCCTGGCTAGCCCCGGGGAGCTGTTTTTT. Translating gives CASTLASPGELFF.

The chain recombines TRBV7-2 with TRBJ2-5; D not resolved. Germline V gives CDR1 SGHTA, CDR2 FQGNSA. This CDR3 has 16 amino acids. The V end was cut by 1 base, the J end by 5 bases, with 17 bases between. CDR3 sequence reads: CASSLGGFHRSETQYF. CDR3 bases: TGTGCCAGCAGCTTAGGAGGTTTCCATCGCTCGGAGACCCAGTACTTC.

The chain couples TRBV5-4 to TRBJ1-2, with TRBD1 matching 8 bases. This CDR3 comprises 14 residues. J gave up 6 bases and V 0 bases, and 4 bases lay outside the gene matches. Germline CDR1 is SGHNT and CDR2 is YYREEE (reference sequence). CDR3 protein: CASSLEGQAHGYTF. The CDR3 nucleotides read TGTGCCAGCAGCTTGGAGGGACAGGCCCATGGCTACACCTTC.

The chain is built from TRBV2 and TRBJ2-1, with 8 nucleotides matching TRBD2. Germline trimming cut 2 bases from V and 2 bases from J; bases unmatched to any gene: 2. The CDR3 sequence is 15 residues long. The germline V gene has CDR1 SNHLY and CDR2 FYNNEI. The CDR3 here is CASSESGGAYNEQFF. In nucleotides, the CDR3 is TGTGCCAGCAGTGAATCGGGGGGGGCCTACAATGAGCAGTTCTTC.